A single sample gave rise to the 15 T cell receptor beta chains below, sequenced in a study of T cells in Graves' hyperthyroidism and ophthalmopathy. RNA transcripts gave rise to amplified TCR beta CDR3 regions. TCR CDR3 underwent first-round RT-PCR with the HTBI primer set. MiXCR was run by TCRdb on the multiplex PCR reads, yielding one entry per CDR3 protein. The sample yields approximately 590,000 distinct CDR3 sequences, 15% to 19% seen once. The sample consisted of blood. The receptors stem from a woman in her twenties or thirties with Graves' hyperthyroidism.

This clonotype was found a few times. The V gene is TRBV19, the J gene TRBJ2-4; unclear D gene. V gave up 2 bases and J gave up 0 bases, with 8 bases separating them. The V gene's germline CDR1 is LNHDA and CDR2 SQIVND (reference sequence). The CDR3 is 15 residues long. CDR3: CASSIQHLAKNIQYF. The CDR3 DNA sequence: TGTGCCAGTAGTATACAGCACCTAGCCAAAAACATTCAGTACTTC.

The chain joins TRBV7-9 to TRBJ2-7; a weak D match, TRBD1 (6 bases). The CDR3 consists of 14 residues. Germline assignment: CDR1 SEHNR and CDR2 FQNEAQ (reference sequence). Trimming shortened V by 7 bases and J by 6 bases, and 19 bases separated the two germline ends. The CDR3 region has the DNA TGTGCCAGCACCAAGCGGCAGGGGCCTCTCGAGCAGTACTTC. It is translated as CASTKRQGPLEQYF.

In this sample, this clonotype turned up a few times. The V gene is TRBV9, the J gene TRBJ2-1; no firm D call. The V and J ends lost 0 bases and 2 bases respectively, with 6 bases between them. Germline values: CDR1 SGDLS, CDR2 YYNGEE. This CDR3 has 14 residues. Here the CDR3 reads CASSVGPTYNEQFF. CDR3 sequence (DNA): TGTGCCAGCAGCGTAGGGCCGACCTACAATGAGCAGTTCTTC.

This clonotype was seen ten or more times. The chain recombines TRBV10-3 with TRBJ1-1, with D unclear. The germline V gene has CDR1 ENHRY and CDR2 SYGVKD. The CDR3 consists of 11 residues. V gave up 4 bases and J gave up 11 bases, with 11 bases separating them. The DNA for the CDR3 is TGTGCCATCAGTGGTGGAGGATTGGCTTTCTTT. Its translation is CAISGGGLAFF.

This clonotype was detected only a few times. The chain recombines TRBV27 with TRBJ2-7; 7 bases agree with TRBD2. Per the germline V gene, CDR1 is MNHEY and CDR2 is SMNVEV (reference sequence). The CDR3 is made up of 15 amino acids. V trimming: 5 bases; J trimming: 3 bases; junction bases outside the gene matches: 10. CDR3 in amino acids: CASSVDLAGDYEQYF. The CDR3 DNA follows: TGTGCCAGCAGTGTCGACCTCGCGGGAGACTACGAGCAGTACTTC.

This clonotype was found once. The V gene is TRBV18, the J gene TRBJ2-7; possibly TRBD1 for D (6 bases). This CDR3 has 16 amino acids. V lost 2 bases, J lost 9 bases, and 23 bases lay in between. Germline values: CDR1 KGHSH, CDR2 LQKENI. CDR3 in amino acids: CASSPFNLELQGRQYF. The CDR3 DNA reads as TGTGCCAGCTCACCATTTAATCTGGAGCTACAGGGTCGGCAGTACTTC. Using reference TRBV18 and TRBJ2-7 for the parts outside the CDR3, the full variable domain is NAGVMQNPRHLVRRRGQEARLRCSPMKGHSHVYWYRQLPEEGLKFMVYLQKENIIDESGMPKERFSAEFPKEGPSILRIQQVVRGDSAAYFCASSPFNLELQGRQYFGPGTRLTVT.

As to this clonotype: A much larger clonotype is one base distant, so this may be a read error. This rearrangement joins TRBV10-3 to TRBJ1-5, with D unresolved. V was shortened by 2 bases and J by 0 bases, with 8 bases between the two germline ends. Germline loops: CDR1 ENHRY, CDR2 SYGVKD. This CDR3 has 15 residues. The CDR3 DNA reads TGTGCCATCAGTGAGCCGAGGTATAGCAATCAGCCCCAGCATTTT. The encoded protein is CAISEPRYSNQPQHF.

This rearrangement joins TRBV7-2 to TRBJ2-1; 14 nucleotides align to TRBD2. This CDR3 comprises 17 residues. The J segment lost 8 bases and the V segment lost 3 bases, leaving 9 bases of the junction unmatched. Per germline, CDR1 SGHTA and CDR2 FQGNSA. CDR3 in DNA: TGTGCCAGCAGCTTTCCTAGACTAGCGGGAGGGCCCGATGAGCAGTTCTTC. Amino acid sequence: CASSFPRLAGGPDEQFF. The full variable domain, its missing parts supplied by reference TRBV7-2 and TRBJ2-1, is GAGVSQSPSNKVTEKGKDVELRCDPISGHTALYWYRQSLGQGLEFLIYFQGNSAPDKSGLPSDRFSAERTGGSVSTLTIQRTQQEDSAVYLCASSFPRLAGGPDEQFFGPGTRLTVL.

This clonotype was seen repeatedly, ten times or more. This chain uses TRBV20-1 with TRBJ2-3, with 9 bases lining up with TRBD2. This CDR3 comprises 18 residues. The V segment lost 2 bases and the J segment 4 bases; nucleotides outside the gene matches: 16. Germline V gene data show CDR1 as DFQATT and CDR2 as SNEGSKA (reference sequence). The CDR3 region has the DNA TGCAGTGCTAGACAGGGGGACGCGGGAGGGCCAGTGGCAGATACGCAGTATTTT. Translation: CSARQGDAGGPVADTQYF.

This clonotype was seen more than once but under ten times. The chain links TRBV29-1 to TRBJ1-1, with D unresolved. Per the germline V gene, CDR1 is SQVTM and CDR2 is ANQGSEA. The ends were cut back, 3 bases at V and 9 bases at J, with 14 bases in the middle. CDR3 length: 12 residues. The CDR3 loop reads CSVDGLMKKAFF. The DNA of the CDR3 is TGCAGCGTTGATGGTCTTATGAAGAAAGCTTTCTTT.

This clonotype was recorded at least ten times. The V gene is TRBV29-1, the J gene TRBJ2-1, with a weak D call TRBD2 (7 bases). Trimming pared 2 bases from V and 5 bases from J, leaving 10 bases between. CDR1 SQVTM and CDR2 ANQGSEA come from the germline V gene. The CDR3 is made up of 13 amino acids. The CDR3 reads CSVETGRDNEQFF. CDR3 DNA: TGCAGCGTTGAAACAGGGAGGGACAATGAGCAGTTCTTC.

This clonotype was observed many times. The rearrangement uses TRBV6-1 and TRBJ2-1; D gene unclear. Trimming pared 9 bases from V and 1 base from J, leaving 16 bases between. Germline values: CDR1 MNHNS, CDR2 SASEGT. CDR3 length: 15 amino acids. CDR3 loop: CASASPAGSYNEQFF. The CDR3 DNA reads as TGTGCCAGTGCCTCACCCGCCGGATCCTACAATGAGCAGTTCTTC.

This clonotype was counted at least ten times. The chain's CDR3 is CASSLMVAGAPEQYF. The CDR3 DNA is TGTGCCAGCAGCTTAATGGTAGCGGGAGCTCCCGAGCAGTACTTC. The gene calls are TRBV7-2 and TRBJ2-7; 9 positions match TRBD2. V trimming: 2 bases; J trimming: 6 bases; junction bases outside the gene matches: 8. Germline V CDR1 and CDR2: SGHTA, FQGNSA. The CDR3 loop spans 15 amino acids. The full variable domain, in which reference TRBV7-2 and TRBJ2-7 provide the parts outside the CDR3, is GAGVSQSPSNKVTEKGKDVELRCDPISGHTALYWYRQSLGQGLEFLIYFQGNSAPDKSGLPSDRFSAERTGGSVSTLTIQRTQQEDSAVYLCASSLMVAGAPEQYFGPGTRLTVT.

Worth noting for this clonotype: Just one base apart from a much larger clone, this may be a read error. The V gene is TRBV5-5, the J gene TRBJ1-1; the match to TRBD1 covers 8 bases. V trimming: 1 base; J trimming: 11 bases; junction bases outside the gene matches: 13. The CDR3 contains 15 residues. Germline assignment: CDR1 SGHKS and CDR2 YYEKEE (reference sequence). Here the CDR3 DNA reads TGTGCCAGCAGCTTGACCCCTTGGGGACAGGACGACGCTTTCTTT. Protein sequence: CASSLTPWGQDDAFF.

This clonotype came up many times. The gene calls are TRBV30 and TRBJ1-1; a weak D match, TRBD1 (6 bases). Trimming shortened V by 1 base and J by 11 bases, and 17 bases separated the two germline ends. Per germline, CDR1 GTSNPN and CDR2 SVGIG (reference sequence). The CDR3 spans 13 residues. CDR3 DNA sequence: TGTGCCTGGAGTGGGACAGCCTTTAGTCGCGCTTTCTTT. This sequence encodes CAWSGTAFSRAFF.